The sequence of this TCR beta chain was determined in a study of response to subunit inactivated influenza vaccine. Germline values: CDR1 SGHRS, CDR2 YFSETQ. This CDR3 has 16 residues. Trimming at V came to 1 base and at J to 4 bases, leaving 6 bases not matched to a gene. TCRdb reanalysed the RT-PCR reads using MiXCR and keeps one entry per CDR3 protein. The sample consists of about 650,000 distinct CDR3 sequences, about 14% of them appearing once. The chain uses TRBV5-1 and TRBJ2-1, with 9 bases aligning to TRBD2. This material consisted of PBMCs from blood, taken less than 15 days before vaccination. The receptor's source is a man in his fifties who received an inactivated influenza vaccine. The CDR3 sequence is CASSLSGTSIYNEQFF. The CDR3 DNA is TGCGCCAGCAGCTTGTCCGGGACTAGCATTTACAATGAGCAGTTCTTC.